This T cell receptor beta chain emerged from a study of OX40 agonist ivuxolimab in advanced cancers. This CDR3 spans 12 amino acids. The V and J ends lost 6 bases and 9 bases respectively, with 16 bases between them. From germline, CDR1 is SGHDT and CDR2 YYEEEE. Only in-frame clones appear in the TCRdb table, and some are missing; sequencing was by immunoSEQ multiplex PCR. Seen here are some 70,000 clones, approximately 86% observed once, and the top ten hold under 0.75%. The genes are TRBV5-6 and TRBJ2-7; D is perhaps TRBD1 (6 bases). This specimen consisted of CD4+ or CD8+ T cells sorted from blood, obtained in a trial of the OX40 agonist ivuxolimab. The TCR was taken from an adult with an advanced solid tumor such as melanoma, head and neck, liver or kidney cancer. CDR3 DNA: TGTGCCAGCACCTTTCAGGGGCGCGGGCAGTACTTC. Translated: CASTFQGRGQYF. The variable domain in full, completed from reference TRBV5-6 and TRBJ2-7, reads DAGVTQSPTHLIKTRGQQVTLRCSPKSGHDTVSWYQQALGQGPQFIFQYYEEEERQRGNFPDRFSGHQFPNYSSELNVNALLLGDSALYLCASTFQGRGQYFGPGTRLTVT.